This T cell receptor beta chain emerged from a study of shared clonotypes between healthy human individuals. The method was immunoSEQ multiplex PCR; TCRdb's version includes in-frame clones alone and lacks a portion of them. The sample yields about 1.1 million clones, approximately 80% seen once. The specimen was memory CD4+ T cells from PBMCs. This sample's subset: CD45RA-negative fraction. The sequence came from a man younger than 35 in good health. Some clones in this sample may be carry-over from other donors' samples.

CDR3 nucleotides: TGTGCCAGCGGGCGTACCTCGGGGTATGGCTACACCTTC. Translation gives CASGRTSGYGYTF. The chain combines TRBV6-1 with TRBJ1-2; no clear D gene. V was pared by 8 bases and J by 5 bases, with 15 bases between. This CDR3 contains 13 residues. Germline V gives CDR1 MNHNS, CDR2 SASEGT.